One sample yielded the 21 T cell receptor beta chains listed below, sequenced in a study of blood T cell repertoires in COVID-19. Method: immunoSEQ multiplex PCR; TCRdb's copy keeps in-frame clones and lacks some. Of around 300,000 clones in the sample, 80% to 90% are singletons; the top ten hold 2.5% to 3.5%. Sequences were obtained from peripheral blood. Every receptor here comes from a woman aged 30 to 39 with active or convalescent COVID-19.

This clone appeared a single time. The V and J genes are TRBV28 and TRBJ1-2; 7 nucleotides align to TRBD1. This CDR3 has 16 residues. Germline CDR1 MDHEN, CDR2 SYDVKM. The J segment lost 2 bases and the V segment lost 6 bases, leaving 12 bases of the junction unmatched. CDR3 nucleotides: TGTGCCAGCAGCCTACCGTGGGACAGCCAAAACTATGGCTACACCTTC. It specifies CASSLPWDSQNYGYTF.

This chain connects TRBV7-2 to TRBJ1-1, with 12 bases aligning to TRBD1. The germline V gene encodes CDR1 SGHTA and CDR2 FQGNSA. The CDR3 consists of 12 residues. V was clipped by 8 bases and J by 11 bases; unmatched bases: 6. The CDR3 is CASRRDRGHAFF. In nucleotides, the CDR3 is TGTGCCAGCCGCCGGGACAGGGGGCATGCTTTCTTT.

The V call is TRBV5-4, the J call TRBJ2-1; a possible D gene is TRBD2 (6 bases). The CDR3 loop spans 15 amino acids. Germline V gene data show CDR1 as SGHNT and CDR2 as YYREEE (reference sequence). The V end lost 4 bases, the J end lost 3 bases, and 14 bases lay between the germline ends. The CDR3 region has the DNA TGTGCCAGCAGCCCCCGGGGGAGCAACTACAATGAGCAGTTCTTC. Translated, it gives CASSPRGSNYNEQFF.

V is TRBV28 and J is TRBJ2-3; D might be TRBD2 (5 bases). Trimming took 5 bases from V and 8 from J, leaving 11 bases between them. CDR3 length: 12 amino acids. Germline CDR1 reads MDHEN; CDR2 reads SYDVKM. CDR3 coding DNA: TGTGCCAGCAGTACGGACGGGATTACGCAGTATTTT. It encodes CASSTDGITQYF.

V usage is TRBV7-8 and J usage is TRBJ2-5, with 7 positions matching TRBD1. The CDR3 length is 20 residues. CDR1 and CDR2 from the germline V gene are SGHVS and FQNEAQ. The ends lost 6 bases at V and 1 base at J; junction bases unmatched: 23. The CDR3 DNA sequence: TGTGCCAGCAGAGCCACCCCTAGGGGACAGTTAACAAGTTCCCAAGAGACCCAGTACTTC. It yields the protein CASRATPRGQLTSSQETQYF.

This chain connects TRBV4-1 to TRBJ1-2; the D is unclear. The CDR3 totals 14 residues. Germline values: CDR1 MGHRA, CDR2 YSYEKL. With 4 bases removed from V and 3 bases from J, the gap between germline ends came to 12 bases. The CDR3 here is CASSRDPADYGYTF. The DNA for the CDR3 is TGCGCCAGCAGCCGAGACCCTGCAGACTATGGCTACACCTTC.

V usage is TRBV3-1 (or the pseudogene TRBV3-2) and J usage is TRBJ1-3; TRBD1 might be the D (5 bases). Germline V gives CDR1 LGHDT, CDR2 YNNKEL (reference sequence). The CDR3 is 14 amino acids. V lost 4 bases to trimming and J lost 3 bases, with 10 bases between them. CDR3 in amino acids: CASSRWGGGNTIYF. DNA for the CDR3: TGTGCCAGCAGCCGTTGGGGGGGTGGAAACACCATATATTTT.

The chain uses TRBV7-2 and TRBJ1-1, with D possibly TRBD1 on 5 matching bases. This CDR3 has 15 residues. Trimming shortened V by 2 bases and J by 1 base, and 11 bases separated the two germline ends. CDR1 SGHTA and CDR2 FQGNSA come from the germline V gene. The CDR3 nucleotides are TGTGCCAGCAGCTTACAGGGAACAGGGAACACTGAAGCTTTCTTT. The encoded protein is CASSLQGTGNTEAFF.

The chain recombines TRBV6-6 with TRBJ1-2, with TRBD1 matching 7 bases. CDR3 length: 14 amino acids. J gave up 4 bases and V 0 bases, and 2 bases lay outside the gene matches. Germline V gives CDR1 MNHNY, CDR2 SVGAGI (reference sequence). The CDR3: CASSYSQGSYGYTF. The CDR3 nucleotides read TGTGCCAGCAGTTACTCACAGGGGAGCTATGGCTACACCTTC.

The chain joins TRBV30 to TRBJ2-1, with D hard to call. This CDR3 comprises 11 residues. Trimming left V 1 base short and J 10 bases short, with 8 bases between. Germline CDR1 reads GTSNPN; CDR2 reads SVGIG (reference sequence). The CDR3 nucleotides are TGTGCCTGGAGTGATGGCGGCGAGCAGTTCTTC. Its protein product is CAWSDGGEQFF.

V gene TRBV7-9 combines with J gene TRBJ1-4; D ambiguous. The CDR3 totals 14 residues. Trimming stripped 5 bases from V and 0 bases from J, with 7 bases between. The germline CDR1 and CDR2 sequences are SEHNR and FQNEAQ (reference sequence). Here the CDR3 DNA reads TGTGCCAGCAGCGTCGGAGCAACTAATGAAAAACTGTTTTTT. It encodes CASSVGATNEKLFF.

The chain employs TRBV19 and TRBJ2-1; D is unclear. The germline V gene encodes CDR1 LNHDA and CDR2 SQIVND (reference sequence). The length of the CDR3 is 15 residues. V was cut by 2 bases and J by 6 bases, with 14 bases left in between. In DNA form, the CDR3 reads TGTGCCAGTAGTATAAGTTCGGTTGTCGGCAATGAGCAGTTCTTC. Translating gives CASSISSVVGNEQFF.

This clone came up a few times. CDR3 sequence: CASSFGLGGGYTF. DNA of the CDR3: TGTGCCAGCAGCTTCGGTCTCGGAGGTGGCTACACCTTC. The chain uses TRBV7-9 and TRBJ1-2; D gene unclear. This CDR3 has 13 residues. The V end was cut by 3 bases, the J end by 7 bases, with 12 bases between. Germline values: CDR1 SEHNR, CDR2 FQNEAQ (reference sequence). Drawing the rest from reference TRBV7-9 and TRBJ1-2, the complete variable domain is DTGVSQNPRHKITKRGQNVTFRCDPISEHNRLYWYRQTLGQGPEFLTYFQNEAQLEKSRLLSDRFSAERPKGSFSTLEIQRTEQGDSAMYLCASSFGLGGGYTFGSGTRLTVV.

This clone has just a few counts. The DNA for the CDR3 is TGTGCCAGCAGCTTTAGCGGGGGGGCAGGAGAGACCCAGTACTTC. This gives the protein CASSFSGGAGETQYF. The chain has TRBV11-2 and TRBJ2-5, with TRBD2 matching 11 bases. Germline V lookup: CDR1 SGHAT, CDR2 FQNNGV. The CDR3 sequence is 15 residues long. V lost 3 bases to trimming and J lost 4 bases; unmatched junction nucleotides: 4.

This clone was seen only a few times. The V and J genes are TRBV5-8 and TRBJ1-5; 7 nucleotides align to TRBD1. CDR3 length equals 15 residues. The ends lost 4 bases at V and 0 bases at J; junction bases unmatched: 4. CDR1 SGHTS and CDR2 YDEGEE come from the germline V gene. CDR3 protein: CASSRQGLSNQPQHF. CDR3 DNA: TGTGCCAGCAGCCGACAGGGCCTTAGCAATCAGCCCCAGCATTTT.

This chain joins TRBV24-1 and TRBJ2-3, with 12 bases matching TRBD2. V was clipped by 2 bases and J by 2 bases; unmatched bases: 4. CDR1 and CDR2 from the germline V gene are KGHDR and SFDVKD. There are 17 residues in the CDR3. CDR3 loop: CATSDYRLAGDTDTQYF. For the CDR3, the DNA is TGTGCCACCAGTGATTACCGACTAGCGGGGGACACAGATACGCAGTATTTT.

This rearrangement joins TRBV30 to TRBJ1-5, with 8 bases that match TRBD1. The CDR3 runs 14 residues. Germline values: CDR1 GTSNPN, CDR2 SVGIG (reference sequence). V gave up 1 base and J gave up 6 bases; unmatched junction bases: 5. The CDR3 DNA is TGTGCCTGGAGTGACACAGGGGGTAGTCAGCCCCAGCATTTT. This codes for CAWSDTGGSQPQHF.

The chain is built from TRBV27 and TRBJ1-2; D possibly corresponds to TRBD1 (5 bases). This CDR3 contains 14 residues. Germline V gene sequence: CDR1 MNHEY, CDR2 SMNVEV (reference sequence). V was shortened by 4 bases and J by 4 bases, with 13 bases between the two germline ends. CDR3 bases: TGTGCCAGCAGTTGGCGGGGAAGGGGCTATGGCTACACCTTC. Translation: CASSWRGRGYGYTF.

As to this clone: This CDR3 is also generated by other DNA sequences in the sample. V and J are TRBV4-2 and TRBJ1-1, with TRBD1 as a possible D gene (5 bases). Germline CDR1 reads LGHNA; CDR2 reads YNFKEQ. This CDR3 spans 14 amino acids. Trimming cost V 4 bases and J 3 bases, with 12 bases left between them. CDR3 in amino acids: CASSLDGGDTEAFF. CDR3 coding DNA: TGTGCCAGCAGCCTCGACGGGGGAGACACTGAAGCTTTCTTT.

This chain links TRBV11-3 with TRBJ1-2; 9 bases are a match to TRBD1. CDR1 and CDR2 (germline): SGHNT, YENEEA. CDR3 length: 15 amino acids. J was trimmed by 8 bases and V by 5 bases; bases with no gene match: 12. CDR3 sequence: CASSLPRDRVGGYTF. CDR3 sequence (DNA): TGTGCCAGCAGCCTCCCTAGGGACAGGGTAGGGGGCTACACCTTC.

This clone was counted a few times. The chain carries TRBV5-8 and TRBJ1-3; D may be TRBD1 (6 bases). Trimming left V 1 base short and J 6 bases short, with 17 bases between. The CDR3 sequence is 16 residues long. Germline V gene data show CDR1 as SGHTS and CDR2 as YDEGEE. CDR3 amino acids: CASSLYGGSTSNTIYF. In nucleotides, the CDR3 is TGTGCCAGCAGCTTGTATGGGGGCTCCACGTCAAACACCATATATTTT.